Following are 16 T cell receptor beta chains from one sample sequenced in a study of graft-versus-host responses after intestinal transplantation. Repertoires were generated with immunoSEQ multiplex PCR, while TCRdb's copy carries only in-frame clones and drops some. This sample has tens of thousands of clones, with roughly 90% found just once. The sample here was PBMCs, taken 26 days after transplant. The receptors were gathered from a human patient who received an intestinal transplant, so some T cells may come from the graft donor.

The chain recombines TRBV27 with TRBJ1-5; TRBD1 is a possible D gene (5 bases). The CDR3 is 12 amino acids. Germline V gene lookup returns CDR1 MNHEY and CDR2 SMNVEV (reference sequence). V was trimmed by 8 bases and J by 7 bases, leaving 12 bases between them. CDR3 protein: CASRESGQPQHF. The CDR3 DNA reads as TGTGCCAGCCGGGAGTCAGGGCAGCCCCAGCATTTT.

V and J are TRBV19 and TRBJ1-6, with TRBD1 matching over 8 bases. With 11 bases clipped from V and 8 bases from J, the junction kept 8 bases outside the gene matches. Per the germline V gene, CDR1 is LNHDA and CDR2 is SQIVND (reference sequence). The CDR3 sequence is 13 residues long. The CDR3 region is CASTGTGDSPLHF. For the CDR3, the DNA is TGTGCCTCGACCGGGACAGGTGATTCACCCCTCCACTTT.

The chain has TRBV7-9 and TRBJ1-1; D uncertain. V lost 3 bases to trimming and J lost 5 bases, with 19 bases between them. CDR3 size: 16 residues. CDR1 is SEHNR and CDR2 is FQNEAQ in the germline V gene (reference sequence). The DNA of the CDR3 is TGTGCCAGCAGCTTGGGCTGGAGGAAAGGAATGACTGAAGCTTTCTTT. It encodes CASSLGWRKGMTEAFF.

The rearrangement joins TRBV10-3 to TRBJ2-3; D possibly corresponds to TRBD1 (5 bases). V lost 2 bases, J lost 4 bases, and 13 bases lay in between. The CDR3 runs to 15 residues. CDR1 and CDR2 from the germline V gene are ENHRY and SYGVKD. For the CDR3, the DNA is TGTGCCATCAGTGAGGGTCAGGGTTCCGCAGATACGCAGTATTTT. Translated: CAISEGQGSADTQYF.

The rearrangement links TRBV5-6 to TRBJ2-3; 12 bases agree with TRBD2. V trimming: 0 bases; J trimming: 0 bases; junction bases outside the gene matches: 8. Germline lookup yields CDR1 SGHDT and CDR2 YYEEEE. This CDR3 spans 19 amino acids. CDR3 amino acids: CASSLDFLAGGTSTDTQYF. In DNA form, the CDR3 reads TGTGCCAGCAGCTTGGATTTTCTAGCGGGGGGGACTAGCACAGATACGCAGTATTTT.

V is TRBV7-6 and J is TRBJ2-7; 9 bases are shared with TRBD2. The CDR3 is 15 residues long. Germline V gene data show CDR1 as SGHVS and CDR2 as FNYEAQ. V gave up 1 base and J gave up 3 bases; unmatched junction bases: 4. The CDR3 reads CASSLGTSVYYEQYF. The DNA for the CDR3 is TGTGCCAGCAGCTTAGGGACTAGCGTTTACTACGAGCAGTACTTC.

This sequence joins TRBV6-1 and TRBJ1-4; the D gene is possibly TRBD1 (6 bases). The length of the CDR3 is 15 residues. CDR1 and CDR2 from the germline V gene are MNHNS and SASEGT. The V end was cut by 2 bases, the J end by 4 bases, with 11 bases between. The CDR3 DNA reads TGTGCCAGCAGTGAAAGGGGGGGCTTTAATGAAAAACTGTTTTTT. This codes for CASSERGGFNEKLFF.

This chain connects TRBV9 to TRBJ2-2; TRBD2 agrees at 9 bases. J gave up 6 bases and V 1 base, and 4 bases lay outside the gene matches. The CDR3 has 15 residues. Germline lookup yields CDR1 SGDLS and CDR2 YYNGEE. The CDR3 bases are TGTGCCAGCAGCGTATCCGGGACTAGCCCCGGGGAGCTGTTTTTT. Protein sequence: CASSVSGTSPGELFF.

The CDR3 region is CASSELGQGAWEQYV. Written as DNA, the CDR3 is TGTGCCAGCAGTGAATTGGGACAGGGGGCATGGGAGCAGTACGTC. The chain couples TRBV6-1 to TRBJ2-7; 12 bases map to TRBD1. After removal of 2 bases from V and 7 bases from J, the junction contained 6 bases not matched to a gene. This CDR3 has 15 amino acids. Germline CDR1 is MNHNS and CDR2 is SASEGT.

The genes are TRBV7-8 and TRBJ1-2; possible D gene TRBD1, 5 bases. The CDR3 consists of 12 residues. Trimming pared 5 bases from V and 8 bases from J, leaving 12 bases between. The germline V gene encodes CDR1 SGHVS and CDR2 FQNEAQ. The CDR3 coding sequence is TGTGCCAGCAGCCCGACAGCTAGGGGCTACACCTTC. Translation gives CASSPTARGYTF.

This chain connects TRBV28 to TRBJ2-1; TRBD1 matches at 7 bases. Trimming removed 6 bases from V and 1 base from J; junction bases left unmatched: 6. Germline values: CDR1 MDHEN, CDR2 SYDVKM. This CDR3 is built from 15 residues. For the CDR3, the DNA is TGTGCCAGCAGCGATTGGACAGGTTCCTACAATGAGCAGTTCTTC. It specifies CASSDWTGSYNEQFF.

This CDR3 is CASTAGGAHYGYTF. The CDR3 DNA follows: TGTGCCAGTACTGCCGGGGGGGCCCACTATGGCTACACCTTC. The chain uses TRBV19 and TRBJ1-2, with a tentative D call TRBD1 (6 bases). Trimming removed 7 bases at V and 3 bases at J, with 15 bases between. The CDR3 spans 14 residues. Looked up from germline, CDR1 is LNHDA and CDR2 is SQIVND (reference sequence).

The chain joins TRBV5-1 to TRBJ2-3; 7 positions match TRBD1. The CDR3 is 16 amino acids. Germline CDR1 and CDR2: SGHRS and YFSETQ. Losses at the gene ends were 4 bases for V and 3 bases for J; bases not matched to a gene: 11. CDR3 in amino acids: CASSQTPTGPTDTQYF. The CDR3 DNA is TGCGCCAGCAGCCAGACCCCGACAGGGCCTACAGATACGCAGTATTTT.

The CDR3 bases are TGTGCCAGCACCCTGGGGAGGGGCCGCACAGATACGCAGTATTTT. This translates into CASTLGRGRTDTQYF. V gene TRBV27 combines with J gene TRBJ2-3, with 7 bases that match TRBD2. The CDR3 runs to 15 residues. Trimming removed 7 bases from V and 1 base from J; junction bases left unmatched: 8. Germline CDR1 MNHEY, CDR2 SMNVEV (reference sequence).

The gene calls are TRBV27 and TRBJ1-4, with 8 bases fitting TRBD1. The CDR3 covers 15 residues. The germline CDR1 and CDR2 sequences are MNHEY and SMNVEV (reference sequence). With V trimmed by 1 base and J by 7 bases, 5 bases remained unmatched. CDR3 sequence reads: CASSLWGTGGEKLFF. The CDR3 bases are TGTGCCAGCAGTTTATGGGGGACAGGTGGTGAAAAACTGTTTTTT.

V is TRBV10-3 and J is TRBJ1-2; D not certain. V was pared by 7 bases and J by 8 bases, with 20 bases between. The CDR3 contains 14 residues. Germline loops: CDR1 ENHRY, CDR2 SYGVKD. DNA for the CDR3: TGTGCCATCACCGAGAACCCCCAAGCTGTAGGCTACACCTTC. Its translation is CAITENPQAVGYTF.